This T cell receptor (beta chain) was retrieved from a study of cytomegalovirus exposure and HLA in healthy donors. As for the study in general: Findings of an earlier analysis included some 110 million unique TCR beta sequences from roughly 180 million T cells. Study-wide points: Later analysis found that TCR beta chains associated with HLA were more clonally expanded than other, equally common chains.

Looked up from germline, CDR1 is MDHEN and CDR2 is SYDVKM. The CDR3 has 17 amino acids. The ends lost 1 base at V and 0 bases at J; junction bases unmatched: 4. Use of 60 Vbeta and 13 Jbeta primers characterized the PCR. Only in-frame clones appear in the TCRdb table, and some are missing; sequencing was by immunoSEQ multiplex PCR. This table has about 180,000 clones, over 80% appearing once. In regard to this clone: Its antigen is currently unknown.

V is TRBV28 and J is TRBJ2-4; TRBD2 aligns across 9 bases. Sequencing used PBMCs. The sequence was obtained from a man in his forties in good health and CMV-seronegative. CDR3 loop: CASSLSASGVAKNIQYF. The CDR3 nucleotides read TGTGCCAGCAGTTTATCCGCTAGCGGGGTAGCCAAAAACATTCAGTACTTC.